This TCR beta chain was recovered during a study of T cell changes during pregnancy in multiple sclerosis. Sequenced by immunoSEQ multiplex PCR; TCRdb stores in-frame clones only, minus some. The table has some 52,000 clones, 92% seen once. J was trimmed by 6 bases and V by 6 bases; bases with no gene match: 5. Germline-derived CDR1 and CDR2 are MDHEN and SYDVKM. CDR3 size: 13 residues. The material sequenced was CD4+ T cells from peripheral blood mononuclear cells, taken in the third trimester of pregnancy. The rearrangement uses TRBV28 and TRBJ1-1, with 9 positions matching TRBD1. This TCR came from a female donor with multiple sclerosis, enrolled in a pregnancy study. CDR3 protein: CASSRTGDAEAFF. Written as DNA, the CDR3 is TGTGCCAGCAGCAGGACAGGGGATGCTGAAGCTTTCTTT.